This T cell receptor beta chain originates from a study of human T cells and chemical hapten exposure. Study as a whole: Across its roughly 24 weeks, the study gave patients weekly diphenylcyclopropenone doses to the scalp. Patients, predominantly female, presented with alopecia areata, totalis or universalis.

TCRdb reprocessed the RACE reads via MiXCR and lists one record per CDR3 protein. The sample shows approximately 120,000 distinct CDR3 sequences, about a tenth of them seen only once. Study-wide results and limits: PT1 expanded TCR numbers rose with patch test score.

This clonotype was detected many times. Its antigen is as yet unknown. Trimming took 1 base from V and 4 from J, leaving 11 bases between them. CDR1 is DFQATT and CDR2 is SNEGSKA in the germline V gene (reference sequence). CDR3 size: 13 residues. Regarding time point: patch test 2, 6 weeks after DPC sensitization. Treatment described: therapeutic diphenylcyclopropenone sensitization with weekly scalp DPC. It was from unfractionated whole blood that total RNA was extracted. This receptor was identified in a woman aged 40 to 50 with alopecia areata. Some clones in this sample may be carry-over from other donors' samples. The chain carries TRBV20-1 and TRBJ2-7; D unresolved. The sequenced sample was whole blood, obtained in connection with sensitization to the hapten diphenylcyclopropenone (DPC). CDR3 sequence (DNA): TGCAGTGCTAGAGTGCCCACCTTATACGAGCAGTACTTC. It encodes CSARVPTLYEQYF.